This T cell receptor (beta chain) was identified during a study of CD4 T cells in relation to SARS-CoV-2 and coronaviruses. Clones were sequenced by immunoSEQ multiplex PCR, and TCRdb holds only the in-frame ones, with some missing. The sample includes 30,000 to 40,000 clones, about three quarters of them seen just once. The germline CDR1 and CDR2 sequences are SEHNR and FQNEAQ (reference sequence). The length of the CDR3 is 14 residues. V lost 3 bases and J 5 bases, leaving 10 bases between the germline ends. On this clone: Its antigen remains unidentified.

The clonotype comes from an adult with COVID-19. The sample was memory CD4+ T cells from PBMCs, cultured in vitro. This sequence joins TRBV7-9 and TRBJ2-2; D remains unclear. The CDR3 spells CASSLISTTGELFF. The CDR3 nucleotides read TGTGCCAGCAGCTTGATAAGTACAACCGGGGAGCTGTTTTTT. Filled out from reference TRBV7-9 and TRBJ2-2, the complete variable domain reads DTGVSQNPRHKITKRGQNVTFRCDPISEHNRLYWYRQTLGQGPEFLTYFQNEAQLEKSRLLSDRFSAERPKGSFSTLEIQRTEQGDSAMYLCASSLISTTGELFFGEGSRLTVL.